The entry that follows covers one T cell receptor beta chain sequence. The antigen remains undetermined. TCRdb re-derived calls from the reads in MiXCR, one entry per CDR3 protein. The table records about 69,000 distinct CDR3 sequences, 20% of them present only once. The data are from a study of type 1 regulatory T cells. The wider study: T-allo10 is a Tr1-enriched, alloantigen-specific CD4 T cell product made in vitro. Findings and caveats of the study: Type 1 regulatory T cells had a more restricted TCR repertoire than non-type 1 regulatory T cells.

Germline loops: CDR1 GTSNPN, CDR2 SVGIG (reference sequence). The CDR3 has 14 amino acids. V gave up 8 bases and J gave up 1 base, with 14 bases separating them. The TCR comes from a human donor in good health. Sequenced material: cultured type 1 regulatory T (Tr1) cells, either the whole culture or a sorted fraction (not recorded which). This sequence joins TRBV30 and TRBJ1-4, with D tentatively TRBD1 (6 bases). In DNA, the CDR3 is TGTGCCCAACAAACAGGGATAACTAATGAAAAACTGTTTTTT. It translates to CAQQTGITNEKLFF.